This is a list of T cell receptor beta chains from one sample in a study of blood T cells in healthy people across ages. TCRdb re-called the 5' RACE reads with MiXCR, one entry per CDR3 protein. The sample has roughly 800,000 distinct CDR3 sequences, roughly 50% seen once; the top ten hold approximately 41%. The sequenced material came from blood. Receptors were obtained from a man aged 80 or over in good health. Both conserved end residues are part of each CDR3. Each record gives: CDR3 DNA, CDR3 protein, J gene, V gene, clone size, D gene. The D gene is left open where the match is weak. Where a row states a size, it is once, few, many or the class of an expanded clone; other rows omit it.

TGTGCCAGCAGCTTGGCCTGGGTACCCTACGAGCAGTACTTC | CASSLAWVPYEQYF | TRBJ2-7 | TRBV5-6 | . | .
TGTGCCAGCAGCTTAGGGAGACTAGCGCACCTTGGGACAGATACGCAGTATTTT | CASSLGRLAHLGTDTQYF | TRBJ2-3 | TRBV7-2 | . | TRBD2
TGTGCCAGCAGCACTCAAATAGGGGCATGGGATGAGCAGTTCTTC | CASSTQIGAWDEQFF | TRBJ2-1 | TRBV28 | . | .
TGTGCCAGCAGCTTTTCGGGAGGGGGGGAGAGCACTGAAGCTTTCTTT | CASSFSGGGESTEAFF | TRBJ1-1 | TRBV7-3 | few | .
TGTGCCACCAGTGACAGTGGACGCCCGGAGAGCAATGAGCAGTTCTTC | CATSDSGRPESNEQFF | TRBJ2-1 | TRBV24-1 | . | .
TGTGCCAGCAGTTCGGGGGCCCTGGGGGCCTACGAGCAGTACTTC | CASSSGALGAYEQYF | TRBJ2-7 | TRBV6-5 | few | .
TGTGCCAGCAGTCGGGACAGGGGAAAGGTCCGGGTTCTAGTGAGCTCCTACGAGCAGTACTTC | CASSRDRGKVRVLVSSYEQYF | TRBJ2-7 | TRBV12-3/TRBV12-4 | . | TRBD1
TGTGCCAGCACCACGGGGGGAGGGCACTACAATGAGCAGTTCTTC | CASTTGGGHYNEQFF | TRBJ2-1 | TRBV12-3/TRBV12-4 | few | TRBD2
TGTGCCAGCAGCTCGAGGACTAGCGGGAGGGGGACTGATACGCAGTATTTT | CASSSRTSGRGTDTQYF | TRBJ2-3 | TRBV7-2 | few | TRBD2
TGTGCCAGCAGCTTAGACCCCGCTAGTAACACTGAAGCTTTCTTT | CASSLDPASNTEAFF | TRBJ1-1 | TRBV7-9 | few | .
TGTGCCAGCAGTTACTCGACTGGTCCGCAGTACTTC | CASSYSTGPQYF | TRBJ2-4 | TRBV6-5 | . | .
TGTGCCAGCAGATATACGGAGCGGTCGCGGGGGCAGTTCTTC | CASRYTERSRGQFF | TRBJ2-1 | TRBV7-2 | . | .
TGTGCCAGCAGCCTAGACACGGGTACCAATAGCGGATACACAGGTACGCAGTATTTT | CASSLDTGTNSGYTGTQYF | TRBJ2-3 | TRBV7-2 | . | .
TGCGCCAGCAGCCGCTACCCGGACAGGGCTGGTGGCTACACCTTC | CASSRYPDRAGGYTF | TRBJ1-2 | TRBV4-1 | . | TRBD1
TGTGCCAGCGGCAGGGGGGCCACCGGGGAGCTGTTTTTT | CASGRGATGELFF | TRBJ2-2 | TRBV28 | . | .
TGTGCCAGCAGCAACACGGGACAGCTCCAAGAGACCCAGTACTTC | CASSNTGQLQETQYF | TRBJ2-5 | TRBV3-1 | . | TRBD1
TGTGCCAGCAGTTTAGACCAGAGCAGTATAGCCAAAAACATTCAGTACTTC | CASSLDQSSIAKNIQYF | TRBJ2-4 | TRBV28 | . | .
TGTGCCATCAGTAGCGGGAGGACCTACAATGAGCAGTTCTTC | CAISSGRTYNEQFF | TRBJ2-1 | TRBV10-3 | . | TRBD2
TGTGCCAGCAGCTTACAGGGGGGTAACAATGAGCAGTTCTTC | CASSLQGGNNEQFF | TRBJ2-1 | TRBV7-3 | . | .
TGCAGCGTTGTCCAGGGGGGGGCACTCGACTATGGCTACACCTTC | CSVVQGGALDYGYTF | TRBJ1-2 | TRBV29-1 | . | TRBD1
TGTGCCAGCAGCCTCCAGACAGCAGGCTCTGGGGCCAACGTCCTGACTTTC | CASSLQTAGSGANVLTF | TRBJ2-6 | TRBV6-1 | . | .
TGCAGTGCTAGTCCTCAGACAGGGGATTCGACTGAAGCTTTCTTT | CSASPQTGDSTEAFF | TRBJ1-1 | TRBV20-1 | . | TRBD1
TGCGCCAGCAGCTTGGACGGCAGGGCTAACTATGGCTACACCTTC | CASSLDGRANYGYTF | TRBJ1-2 | TRBV5-1 | . | .
TGTGCCACAGAACAGGGGCGGCGGAACACTGAAGCTTTCTTT | CATEQGRRNTEAFF | TRBJ1-1 | TRBV10-3 | . | TRBD1
TGTGCCAGCAGTTATCAGACAGGGGGTCGATACGAGCAGTACTTC | CASSYQTGGRYEQYF | TRBJ2-7 | TRBV6-6 | . | TRBD1
TGTGCCAGCAGCATCGACAGGAACAATGAGCAGTACTTC | CASSIDRNNEQYF | TRBJ2-7 | TRBV7-3 | once | .
TGTGCCAGCACCCTCGGAGGGGGGGTTATAAATCGTGAGCAGTTCTTC | CASTLGGGVINREQFF | TRBJ2-1 | TRBV7-4 | few | .
TGCGCCAGCAGCTTGACTAGTAAGGAGGGTGAGCAGTTCTTC | CASSLTSKEGEQFF | TRBJ2-1 | TRBV5-1 | . | .
TGTGCCAGCAGTGATGCTAATCTATTGGAGACCCAGTACTTC | CASSDANLLETQYF | TRBJ2-5 | TRBV25-1 | . | .
TGCGCCAGCAGCCAAGGGGCCAGGGCCTACGAGCAGTACTTC | CASSQGARAYEQYF | TRBJ2-7 | TRBV4-1 | few | .
TGTGCCACCAGCAGAGATATCGGGGGCGAGAGCTACGAGCAGTACTTC | CATSRDIGGESYEQYF | TRBJ2-7 | TRBV15 | many | .
TGTGCCAGCTCACCAAATTCTGCCGATGAGCAGTTCTTC | CASSPNSADEQFF | TRBJ2-1 | TRBV18 | . | .
TGTGCCAGCACGCACACAGGGGCCTACACCTTC | CASTHTGAYTF | TRBJ1-2 | TRBV18 | . | TRBD1
TGCGCCAGCAGCTGGGGTTCGGGACAGGGACACAATGAGCAGTTCTTC | CASSWGSGQGHNEQFF | TRBJ2-1 | TRBV5-1 | few | TRBD1
TGTGCCATCAGTGGTTCGGACTCAGGGTGGGAGAATGAGCAGTTCTTC | CAISGSDSGWENEQFF | TRBJ2-1 | TRBV10-3 | . | .
TGTGCCAGCAGCGTAGTTTTGGATACGCAGTATTTT | CASSVVLDTQYF | TRBJ2-3 | TRBV9 | . | .
TGTGCCGCAAGGGAGGGGGTCGGCTACACCTTC | CAAREGVGYTF | TRBJ1-2 | TRBV2 | once | .
TGTGCCAGCAGCCACCGGTACGACAGGGGGTCCTACGAGCAGTACTTC | CASSHRYDRGSYEQYF | TRBJ2-7 | TRBV6-2/TRBV6-3 | . | TRBD1
TGCAGCGTTGGGAACCAGCAGGGCAGGGCGTACAATGAGCAGTTCTTC | CSVGNQQGRAYNEQFF | TRBJ2-1 | TRBV29-1 | . | .
TGTGCCAGCAGTTCTCTCGGACAGGGGGCTGGTGGCTACACCTTC | CASSSLGQGAGGYTF | TRBJ1-2 | TRBV6-6 | few | TRBD1
TGCAGTGCCCACACCCCGACGGCGGGATCGTACAATGAGCAGTTCTTC | CSAHTPTAGSYNEQFF | TRBJ2-1 | TRBV20-1 | . | .
TGTGCCAGCAGCTACTGGACAGGGACAACCTACGAGCAGTACTTC | CASSYWTGTTYEQYF | TRBJ2-7 | TRBV12-3/TRBV12-4 | . | TRBD1
TGTGCCAGCAGCAAAGGGGGACCCCCGGGATACTATGGCTACACCTTC | CASSKGGPPGYYGYTF | TRBJ1-2 | TRBV21-1 | . | .
TGTGCCAGCAGTTTTATGCGCCGGACTATCGCGGGGCCCTACAATGAGCAGTTCTTC | CASSFMRRTIAGPYNEQFF | TRBJ2-1 | TRBV28 | few | .
TGTGCCAGCAGTTACTGGTCCCCAGCGGTAGAGGGAGATACGCAGTATTTT | CASSYWSPAVEGDTQYF | TRBJ2-3 | TRBV6-6 | . | .
TGTGCCAGCAGCTTACACGACCAGGGGTACTTC | CASSLHDQGYF | TRBJ2-5 | TRBV11-2 | few | .
TGTGCCAGCAGCCTTATGAACTACGAGCAGTACTTC | CASSLMNYEQYF | TRBJ2-7 | TRBV11-2 | once | .
TGTGCCAGCAGCTCCAGCCCTCGACAGCCCTCCGAGCAGTACTTC | CASSSSPRQPSEQYF | TRBJ2-7 | TRBV7-6 | . | .
TGTGCCAGCAGCCCCAGGACTAGCGGGAACCCGGGGGAGACCCAGTACTTC | CASSPRTSGNPGETQYF | TRBJ2-5 | TRBV4-2 | . | TRBD2
TGCAGCGTCGGACTGCAATGGGGGGACAATGAGCAGTTCTTC | CSVGLQWGDNEQFF | TRBJ2-1 | TRBV29-1 | . | .